This entry lists 21 T cell receptor beta chains sequenced from one sample in a study of shared clonotypes between healthy human individuals. Data came from immunoSEQ multiplex PCR; TCRdb stores just in-frame clones and leaves some out. The table includes under 600,000 clones, around 97% detected once. The source material was naive CD4+ T cells sorted from blood. Subset described: CD45RA+ positively selected. The receptors stem from a woman in her twenties or thirties in good health.

This chain uses TRBV7-9 with TRBJ2-1; no reliable D call. The CDR3 is made up of 13 amino acids. In germline, CDR1 is SEHNR, CDR2 FQNEAQ (reference sequence). V lost 4 bases and J 4 bases, leaving 8 bases between the germline ends. DNA for the CDR3: TGTGCCAGCAGCTCGGACGCTTACAATGAGCAGTTCTTC. Amino acids: CASSSDAYNEQFF. Full variable domain (outside the CDR3, taken from reference TRBV7-9 and TRBJ2-1): DTGVSQNPRHKITKRGQNVTFRCDPISEHNRLYWYRQTLGQGPEFLTYFQNEAQLEKSRLLSDRFSAERPKGSFSTLEIQRTEQGDSAMYLCASSSDAYNEQFFGPGTRLTVL.

CDR3 protein: CASSSTSGKADTQYF. CDR3 sequence (DNA): TGTGCCAGCAGCTCGACTAGCGGGAAGGCAGATACGCAGTATTTT. The chain has TRBV7-2 and TRBJ2-3; 11 bases are shared with TRBD2. After removal of 4 bases from V and 4 bases from J, the junction contained 4 bases not matched to a gene. The germline gives CDR1 SGHTA, CDR2 FQGNSA. This CDR3 is built from 15 residues.

Notes on this clone: Other DNA sequences of this sample code for an identical CDR3. This rearrangement joins TRBV19 to TRBJ1-5, with D tentatively TRBD1 (5 bases). The germline CDR1 and CDR2 sequences are LNHDA and SQIVND (reference sequence). This CDR3 region has 14 residues. Trimming took 6 bases from V and 2 from J, leaving 11 bases between them. The CDR3 region is CASRGWGGNQPQHF. The CDR3 DNA reads as TGTGCCAGTAGAGGATGGGGCGGCAATCAGCCCCAGCATTTT.

This clone was observed once. This chain links TRBV6-6 with TRBJ1-1; D not resolved. The CDR3 extends over 11 amino acids. Trimming took 6 bases from V and 2 from J, leaving 4 bases between them. Germline V gene data show CDR1 as MNHNY and CDR2 as SVGAGI (reference sequence). The CDR3 DNA is TGTGCCAGCAGACAAAACACTGAAGCTTTCTTT. Its translation is CASRQNTEAFF.

This rearrangement joins TRBV5-1 to TRBJ2-5, with 12 nucleotides matching TRBD2. This CDR3 has 15 amino acids. V dropped 3 bases and J dropped 7; count of bases not matched to a gene: 7. Germline V gene sequence: CDR1 SGHRS, CDR2 YFSETQ. Here the CDR3 DNA reads TGCGCCAGCAGCTACGGGACTAGCGGGTCCGGGACCCAGTACTTC. This encodes CASSYGTSGSGTQYF.

The rearrangement joins TRBV4-1 to TRBJ2-3; D is uncertain. The CDR3 runs 13 residues. CDR1 is MGHRA and CDR2 is YSYEKL in the germline V gene. The V gene lost 5 bases and the J gene lost 4 bases, with 10 bases spanning the gap. The CDR3 DNA is TGCGCCAGCAGCTCCTATGGCCCAGATACGCAGTATTTT. Translating gives CASSSYGPDTQYF.

This chain links TRBV4-1 with TRBJ1-4; D is unclear. Germline V lookup: CDR1 MGHRA, CDR2 YSYEKL. The V end lost 0 bases, the J end lost 8 bases, and 16 bases lay between the germline ends. The CDR3 is 16 amino acids. CDR3 residues: CASSQDRTAPREKLFF. The DNA of the CDR3 is TGCGCCAGCAGCCAAGATAGAACAGCCCCGAGGGAAAAACTGTTTTTT.

The chain is built from TRBV7-3 and TRBJ2-2, with 9 bases matching TRBD1. V lost 1 base and J lost 6; bases outside the gene matches: 9. Germline V gene data show CDR1 as SGHTA and CDR2 as FQGTGA. This CDR3 spans 17 amino acids. CDR3 nucleotide sequence: TGTGCCAGCAGCTTAATGCGGGGACAGGGCTTGTCCGGGGAGCTGTTTTTT. Its translation: CASSLMRGQGLSGELFF.

V is TRBV6-1 and J is TRBJ1-1; D ambiguous. Between the trimmed V and J ends, which lost 0 bases and 0 bases, there was a span of 5 bases. Germline CDR1 reads MNHNS; CDR2 reads SASEGT. The CDR3 contains 14 residues. CDR3 in amino acids: CASSEALLNTEAFF. The CDR3 coding sequence is TGTGCCAGCAGTGAAGCGCTTTTGAACACTGAAGCTTTCTTT.

A single count supports this clone. V is TRBV28 and J is TRBJ1-6; D remains unclear. The CDR3 covers 16 residues. Germline CDR1 reads MDHEN; CDR2 reads SYDVKM. The V end lost 3 bases, the J end lost 6 bases, and 15 bases lay between the germline ends. CDR3 nucleotide sequence: TGTGCCAGCAGTTTCAGAATAGGGCAAACTAATTCACCCCTCCACTTT. Amino acids: CASSFRIGQTNSPLHF.

This clone occurred once. The chain employs TRBV5-1 and TRBJ2-3; 8 nucleotides match TRBD2. Losses at the gene ends were 0 bases for V and 4 bases for J; bases not matched to a gene: 7. The CDR3 has 16 residues. In germline, CDR1 is SGHRS, CDR2 YFSETQ. CDR3 region: CASSLAISGIADTQYF. The DNA of the CDR3 is TGCGCCAGCAGCTTGGCGATTAGCGGGATCGCAGATACGCAGTATTTT. Drawing the rest from reference TRBV5-1 and TRBJ2-3, the complete variable domain is KAGVTQTPRYLIKTRGQQVTLSCSPISGHRSVSWYQQTPGQGLQFLFEYFSETQRNKGNFPGRFSGRQFSNSRSEMNVSTLELGDSALYLCASSLAISGIADTQYFGPGTRLTVL.

V and J are TRBV27 and TRBJ2-7, with D hard to call. V dropped 3 bases and J dropped 1 base, with 10 bases sitting between them. CDR3 length: 14 amino acids. Germline CDR1 is MNHEY and CDR2 is SMNVEV (reference sequence). As DNA, the CDR3 is TGTGCCAGCAGTTTTGGCCCAGAATCCTACGAGCAGTACTTC. Its translation: CASSFGPESYEQYF.

This chain connects TRBV5-1 to TRBJ2-1; the D gene is possibly TRBD2 (7 bases). Germline values: CDR1 SGHRS, CDR2 YFSETQ. V shed 5 bases and J shed 4 bases, with 16 bases lying between them. The CDR3 totals 15 residues. CDR3 residues: CASRGGGGHYNEQFF. The CDR3 DNA reads TGCGCCAGCAGAGGTGGCGGGGGACATTACAATGAGCAGTTCTTC.

The rearrangement joins TRBV18 to TRBJ1-1; D not resolved. Trimming left V 0 bases short and J 6 bases short, with 11 bases between. CDR3 size: 14 residues. Germline V gene data show CDR1 as KGHSH and CDR2 as LQKENI. The CDR3 is CASSPPVLRPEAFF. The CDR3 DNA reads as TGTGCCAGCTCACCACCGGTTTTACGGCCTGAAGCTTTCTTT.

The chain is built from TRBV11-2 and TRBJ1-1, with a tentative D call TRBD1 (5 bases). V was pared by 3 bases and J by 1 base, with 21 bases between. CDR1 and CDR2 (germline): SGHAT, FQNNGV. This CDR3 contains 18 residues. As DNA, the CDR3 is TGTGCCAGCAGCTTTGGGAGGCGACCAGACAGTAAGAACACTGAAGCTTTCTTT. Amino acid sequence: CASSFGRRPDSKNTEAFF.

The chain carries TRBV27 and TRBJ1-2; no clear D gene. CDR1 and CDR2 from the germline V gene are MNHEY and SMNVEV (reference sequence). The CDR3 extends over 14 amino acids. V lost 4 bases to trimming and J lost 1 base, with 10 bases between them. CDR3 amino acids: CASSSRQLNYGYTF. As DNA, the CDR3 is TGTGCCAGCAGTTCCCGACAACTTAACTATGGCTACACCTTC.

The rearrangement uses TRBV5-1 and TRBJ1-2; D is perhaps TRBD1 (6 bases). Germline CDR1 SGHRS, CDR2 YFSETQ. The CDR3 has 14 residues. Trimming left V 1 base short and J 4 bases short, with 11 bases between. The CDR3: CASSLQGQSYGYTF. The CDR3 coding sequence is TGCGCCAGCAGCTTGCAGGGGCAGAGCTATGGCTACACCTTC.

The rearrangement uses TRBV6-5 and TRBJ1-1; maybe TRBD1 (6 bases). V shed 2 bases and J shed 2 bases, with 12 bases lying between them. The CDR3 extends over 15 amino acids. Germline-derived CDR1 and CDR2 are MNHEY and SVGAGI. CDR3 residues: CASSYEGRGNTEAFF. CDR3 in DNA: TGTGCCAGCAGTTACGAGGGCAGGGGCAACACTGAAGCTTTCTTT.

The rearrangement links TRBV28 to TRBJ1-1; the D is unclear. CDR3 length equals 15 residues. V dropped 3 bases and J dropped 0 bases, with 11 bases sitting between them. Germline V gene data show CDR1 as MDHEN and CDR2 as SYDVKM. CDR3 in amino acids: CASSLAPDMNTEAFF. The CDR3 nucleotides read TGTGCCAGCAGTTTGGCCCCGGATATGAACACTGAAGCTTTCTTT.

The rearrangement links TRBV2 to TRBJ1-4, with 7 bases fitting TRBD1. Germline lookup yields CDR1 SNHLY and CDR2 FYNNEI. V lost 6 bases, J lost 2 bases, and 6 bases stayed unmatched. The CDR3 is 15 amino acids. CDR3 coding DNA: TGTGCCAGCAGGGGCGGGACAGTCACTAATGAAAAACTGTTTTTT. It is translated as CASRGGTVTNEKLFF. Variable domain in full (rest from reference TRBV2 and TRBJ1-4): EPEVTQTPSHQVTQMGQEVILRCVPISNHLYFYWYRQILGQKVEFLVSFYNNEISEKSEIFDDQFSVERPDGSNFTLKIRSTKLEDSAMYFCASRGGTVTNEKLFFGSGTQLSVL.

The chain joins TRBV28 to TRBJ2-7, with 9 nucleotides matching TRBD1. The length of the CDR3 is 15 residues. V lost 7 bases and J lost 5; bases outside the gene matches: 12. Germline V gives CDR1 MDHEN, CDR2 SYDVKM. The DNA of the CDR3 is TGTGCCAGCAACCTCTTACAGGGGGCGCGGGACGAGCAGTACTTC. The encoded protein is CASNLLQGARDEQYF. Full variable domain (outside the CDR3, taken from reference TRBV28 and TRBJ2-7): DVKVTQSSRYLVKRTGEKVFLECVQDMDHENMFWYRQDPGLGLRLIYFSYDVKMKEKGDIPEGYSVSREKKERFSLILESASTNQTSMYLCASNLLQGARDEQYFGPGTRLTVT.